This note documents a single TCR beta chain sequence. The antigen remains unidentified. This entry is derived from a study of identical twins. From the 5' RACE reads, TCRdb called clonotypes with MiXCR, one entry per CDR3 protein. The table includes under 500,000 distinct CDR3 sequences, more than 13% detected once. CDR3 length: 19 residues. J gave up 3 bases and V 5 bases, and 13 bases lay outside the gene matches. The germline V gene has CDR1 MNHNS and CDR2 SASEGT. Broader study findings: Invariant populations such as MAIT and iNKT cells could partly muddle zero-insertion analyses. Twins shared out-of-frame alpha sequences with excess low generation probability.

This sample also belongs to another study, concerning yellow fever vaccine responses in identical twins. That report notes: Reported findings indicate that twins' vaccine T cell responses seemed partially convergent, partially personalized.

Material: CD4+ T cells sorted from blood. The chain uses TRBV6-1 and TRBJ2-3; 14 nucleotides line up with TRBD2. This TCR was recovered from a woman in her late teens or twenties in good health. DNA for the CDR3: TGTGCCAGCAGTCTTACAGGCTTAGGGACTAGCGGGAGTACAGATACGCAGTATTTT. It yields the protein CASSLTGLGTSGSTDTQYF.